This is a list of T cell receptor beta chains from one sample in a study of cytomegalovirus exposure and HLA in healthy donors. Clones were read by immunoSEQ multiplex PCR, and TCRdb kept only the in-frame ones, dropping some. The table has approximately 130,000 clones, 72% seen once; the top ten hold approximately 4.2%. The source material was PBMCs. These receptors came from a man aged 50 to 59 in good health and CMV-seropositive. Both conserved end residues are part of each CDR3. D genes are given only for firm matches.

V gene	D gene	J gene	CDR3 protein
TRBV11-3	-	TRBJ2-2	CASSSLGLMRTGELSF
TRBV6-1	-	TRBJ1-5	CASSEFDRGINQPQHF
TRBV5-1	TRBD2	TRBJ2-1	CASSPRTSGTYNEQFF
TRBV5-1	TRBD1	TRBJ1-1	CASSLVVQGASNTEAFF
TRBV2	-	TRBJ1-3	CASSPDRPLGNTIYF
TRBV6-5	-	TRBJ1-2	CASSPGWGGGYGYTF
TRBV5-5	TRBD2	TRBJ2-3	CASSPGLAGGWGTDTQYF
TRBV7-8	-	TRBJ1-4	CASSLELGKLFF
TRBV7-9	-	TRBJ1-1	CASSSQQEAFF
TRBV5-4	TRBD2	TRBJ2-1	CASSVTSGSYNEQFF
TRBV19	-	TRBJ1-2	CASTADRYGYTF
TRBV5-1	TRBD1	TRBJ2-3	CASSPLQGGYTDTQYF
TRBV6-1	TRBD1	TRBJ2-1	CASWDRDSYNEQFF
TRBV27	-	TRBJ2-6	CASSYSFRETNSGANVLTF
TRBV28	TRBD1	TRBJ1-5	CASSPPGGLNQPQHF
TRBV11-3	-	TRBJ1-1	CASSSGQGSTEAFF
TRBV10-2	-	TRBJ1-6	CASSSASSYNSPLHF
TRBV6-4	-	TRBJ2-1	CASSEDTRNEQFF
TRBV5-1	TRBD1	TRBJ2-5	CASSLIRDRGSETQYF
TRBV6-1	-	TRBJ1-1	CASSPTQNTEAFF
TRBV10-2	TRBD1	TRBJ1-4	CATRGQAGNEKLFF
TRBV29-1	-	TRBJ2-1	CSVEDSVYNEQFF
TRBV27	-	TRBJ1-5	CASGTPGANQPQHF
TRBV28	-	TRBJ1-2	CASIPGGNYGYTF
TRBV6-1	TRBD2	TRBJ2-1	CASSEGGSYNEQFF
TRBV5-6	TRBD2	TRBJ2-1	CASSLKLARYNEQFF
TRBV5-1	-	TRBJ2-5	CASSFWGLQETQYF
TRBV7-2	-	TRBJ2-7	CASSTTYEQYF
TRBV21-1	-	TRBJ2-1	CASGNREAKISYNEQFF
TRBV6-6	-	TRBJ1-2	CASTYEKGNYGYTF
TRBV25-1	TRBD1	TRBJ1-3	CASSKTGIPLSTGNTIYF
TRBV6-1	-	TRBJ1-2	CASSESGIGGYTF
TRBV4-2	TRBD2	TRBJ2-1	CASSQTSGALNEQFF
TRBV11-2	-	TRBJ2-1	CASSFAGAKQFF
TRBV7-3	-	TRBJ2-5	CASSLGTKETQYF
TRBV5-8	-	TRBJ2-7	CASSLTSTGQYF
TRBV18	-	TRBJ2-7	CASSRAEQYEQYF
TRBV7-9	-	TRBJ1-4	CASSSAATNEKLFF